A single sample gave rise to the 6 T cell receptor beta chains below, sequenced in a study of blood T cell repertoires in COVID-19. Sequenced by immunoSEQ multiplex PCR; TCRdb stores in-frame clones only, minus some. The sample consists of fewer than 120,000 clones, under 75% of them appearing once. The sample was peripheral blood. The receptors were gathered from a woman aged 60-75 years with acute or convalescent COVID-19.

This clone was detected once. The V and J genes are TRBV12-3 or TRBV12-4 and TRBJ1-6; D unresolved. This CDR3 region has 13 residues. With 5 bases removed from V and 11 bases from J, the gap between germline ends came to 13 bases. The CDR3 sequence: CASSPLLRAPLHF. In DNA form, the CDR3 reads TGTGCCAGCAGTCCCCTTCTGAGAGCACCCCTCCACTTT.

CDR3 sequence (DNA): TGTGCCAGCAGCTTAGGCAATACAGTGGGTAGCACTGAAGCTTTCTTT. Amino acids: CASSLGNTVGSTEAFF. The V and J genes are TRBV13 and TRBJ1-1; D gene uncertain. This CDR3 spans 16 amino acids. V was pared by 0 bases and J by 4 bases, with 15 bases between. Germline values: CDR1 PRHDT, CDR2 FYEKMQ (reference sequence).

The V and J genes are TRBV11-2 and TRBJ2-1; D is possibly TRBD2 (6 bases). Trimming removed 0 bases at V and 8 bases at J, with 17 bases between. CDR1 is SGHAT and CDR2 is FQNNGV in the germline V gene. This CDR3 spans 16 amino acids. The CDR3 protein is CASSLDGGVKHHEQFF. DNA of the CDR3: TGTGCCAGCAGCTTAGATGGCGGGGTAAAGCATCATGAGCAGTTCTTC.

V is TRBV18 and J is TRBJ1-3; maybe TRBD1 (5 bases). The CDR3 totals 14 residues. From germline, CDR1 is KGHSH and CDR2 LQKENI. V lost 2 bases and J lost 0, with 5 bases in between. The CDR3 spells CASSPDSSGNTIYF. DNA for the CDR3: TGTGCCAGCTCACCAGACAGCTCTGGAAACACCATATATTTT.

J is TRBJ1-2 and V is TRBV5-1; TRBD1 matches at 10 bases. From germline, CDR1 is SGHRS and CDR2 YFSETQ. The J segment lost 6 bases and the V segment lost 0 bases, leaving 5 bases of the junction unmatched. The CDR3 contains 15 residues. CDR3 sequence reads: CASSLGVGTGDGYTF. The CDR3 coding sequence is TGCGCCAGCAGCTTGGGAGTGGGGACAGGGGATGGCTACACCTTC.

CDR3: CASYDQGLTDTQYF. CDR3 DNA sequence: TGTGCCAGCTACGACCAGGGGCTCACAGATACGCAGTATTTT. This chain links TRBV5-4 with TRBJ2-3; weak D call: TRBD1 (6 bases). The germline V gene encodes CDR1 SGHNT and CDR2 YYREEE (reference sequence). The CDR3 runs to 14 residues. Trimming stripped 7 bases from V and 2 bases from J, with 14 bases between. The complete variable domain, with remaining parts taken from reference TRBV5-4 and TRBJ2-3, reads ETGVTQSPTHLIKTRGQQVTLRCSSQSGHNTVSWYQQALGQGPQFIFQYYREEENGRGNFPPRFSGLQFPNYSSELNVNALELDDSALYLCASYDQGLTDTQYFGPGTRLTVL.